The 2 T cell receptor beta chains reported below all come from one sample, sequenced in a study of cytomegalovirus exposure and HLA in healthy donors (dated by TCRdb to 2016 to 2017). Receptor libraries were prepared by the immunoSEQ multiplex PCR assay. A mixture of 60 forward primers for TCR Vbeta segments and 13 reverse primers for TCR Jbeta segments was used in the multiplex PCR. TCRdb retrieved this table from immuneACCESS and kept in-frame rearrangements only. Not all clones are present; in checked studies, unresolved V genes account for under half, and no reason is known for the remainder. Here the sample has over 75,000 clones; roughly 80% occur a single time. The ten largest make up approximately 0.8% of the sample. Sequences were obtained from PBMCs. The source of these receptors is a woman aged 55-70 years in good health and CMV-seronegative.

The chain carries TRBV7-2 and TRBJ1-2; D may be TRBD1 (5 bases). This CDR3 region has 13 residues. V lost 1 base, J lost 4 bases, and 7 bases lay in between. Germline V gene sequence: CDR1 SGHTA, CDR2 FQGNSA. The DNA of the CDR3 is TGTGCCAGCAGCTTAGGACAGCTCTATGGCTACACCTTC. Translating it yields CASSLGQLYGYTF.

The genes are TRBV4-3 and TRBJ1-6, with D hard to call. The CDR3 totals 14 residues. The germline V gene has CDR1 LGHNA and CDR2 YSLEER. V lost 0 bases and J lost 7, with 7 bases in between. Here the CDR3 DNA reads TGCGCCAGCAGCCAAGATGTACGGAATTCACCCCTCCACTTT. Amino acid sequence: CASSQDVRNSPLHF.